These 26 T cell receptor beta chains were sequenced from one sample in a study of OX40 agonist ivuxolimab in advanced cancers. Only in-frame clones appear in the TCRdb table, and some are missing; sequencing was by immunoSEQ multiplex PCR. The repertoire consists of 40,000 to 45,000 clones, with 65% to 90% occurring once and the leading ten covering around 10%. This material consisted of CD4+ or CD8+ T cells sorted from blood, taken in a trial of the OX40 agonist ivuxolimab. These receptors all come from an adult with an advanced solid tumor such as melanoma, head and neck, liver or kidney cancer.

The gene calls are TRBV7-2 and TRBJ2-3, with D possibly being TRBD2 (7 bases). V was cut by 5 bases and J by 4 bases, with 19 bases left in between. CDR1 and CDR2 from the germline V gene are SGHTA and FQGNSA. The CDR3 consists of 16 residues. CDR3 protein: CASSPEGGGRADTQYF. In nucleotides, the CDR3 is TGTGCCAGCAGCCCCGAGGGGGGGGGCCGCGCAGATACGCAGTATTTT.

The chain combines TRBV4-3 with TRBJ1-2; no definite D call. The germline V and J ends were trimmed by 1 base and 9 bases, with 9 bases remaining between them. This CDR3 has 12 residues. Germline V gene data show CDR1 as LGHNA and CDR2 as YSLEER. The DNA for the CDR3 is TGCGCCAGCAGCCAAGTACACCCCCGCTACACCTTC. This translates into CASSQVHPRYTF.

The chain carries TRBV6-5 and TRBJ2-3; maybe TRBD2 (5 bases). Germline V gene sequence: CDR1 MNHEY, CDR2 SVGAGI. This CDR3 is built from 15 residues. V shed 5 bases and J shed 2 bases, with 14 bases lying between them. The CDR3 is CASSPDGDYTDTQYF. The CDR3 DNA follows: TGTGCCAGCAGTCCCGACGGAGACTACACAGATACGCAGTATTTT.

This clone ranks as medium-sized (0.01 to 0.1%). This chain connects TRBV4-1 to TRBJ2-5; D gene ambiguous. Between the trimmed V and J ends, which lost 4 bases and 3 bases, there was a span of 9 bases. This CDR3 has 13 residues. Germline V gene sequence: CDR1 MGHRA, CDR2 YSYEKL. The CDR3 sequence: CASSPLGKETQYF. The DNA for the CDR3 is TGCGCCAGCAGCCCCCTAGGGAAAGAGACCCAGTACTTC.

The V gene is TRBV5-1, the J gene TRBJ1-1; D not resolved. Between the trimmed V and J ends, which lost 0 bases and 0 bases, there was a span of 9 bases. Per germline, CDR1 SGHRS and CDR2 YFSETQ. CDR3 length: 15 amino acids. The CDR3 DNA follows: TGCGCCAGCAGCTTGGGGCCCAAGGTGAACACTGAAGCTTTCTTT. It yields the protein CASSLGPKVNTEAFF.

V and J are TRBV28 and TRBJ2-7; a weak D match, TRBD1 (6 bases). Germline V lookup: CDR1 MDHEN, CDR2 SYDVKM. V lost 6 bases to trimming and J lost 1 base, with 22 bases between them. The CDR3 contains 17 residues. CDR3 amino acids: CASSLHREGPASYEQYF. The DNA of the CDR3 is TGTGCCAGCAGCCTGCACAGGGAAGGCCCGGCTTCCTACGAGCAGTACTTC.

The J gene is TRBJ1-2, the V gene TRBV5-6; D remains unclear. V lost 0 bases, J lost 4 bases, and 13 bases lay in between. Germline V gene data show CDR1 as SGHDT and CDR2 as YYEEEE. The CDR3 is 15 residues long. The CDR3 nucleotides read TGTGCCAGCAGCTTGGAAACTCTCTATTCCTATGGCTACACCTTC. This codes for CASSLETLYSYGYTF.

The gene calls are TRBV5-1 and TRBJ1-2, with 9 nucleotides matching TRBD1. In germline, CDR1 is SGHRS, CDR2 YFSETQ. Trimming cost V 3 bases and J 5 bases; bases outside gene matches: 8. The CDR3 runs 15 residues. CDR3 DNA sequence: TGCGCCAGCAGCTCGTGGACAGGGGCCGTGTATGGCTACACCTTC. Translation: CASSSWTGAVYGYTF. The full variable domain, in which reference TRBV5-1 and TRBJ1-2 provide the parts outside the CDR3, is KAGVTQTPRYLIKTRGQQVTLSCSPISGHRSVSWYQQTPGQGLQFLFEYFSETQRNKGNFPGRFSGRQFSNSRSEMNVSTLELGDSALYLCASSSWTGAVYGYTFGSGTRLTVV.

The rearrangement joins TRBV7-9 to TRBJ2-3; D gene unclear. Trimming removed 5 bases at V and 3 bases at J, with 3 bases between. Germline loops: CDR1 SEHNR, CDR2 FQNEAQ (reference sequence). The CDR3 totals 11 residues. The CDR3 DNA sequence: TGTGCCAGCAGCCCAACAGATACGCAGTATTTT. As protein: CASSPTDTQYF.

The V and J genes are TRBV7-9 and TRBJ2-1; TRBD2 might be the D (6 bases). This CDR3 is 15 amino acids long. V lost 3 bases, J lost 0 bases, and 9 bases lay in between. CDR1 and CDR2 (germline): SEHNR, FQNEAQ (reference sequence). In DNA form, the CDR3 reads TGTGCCAGCAGCTTGCCGGGAGCCTCCTACAATGAGCAGTTCTTC. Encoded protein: CASSLPGASYNEQFF.

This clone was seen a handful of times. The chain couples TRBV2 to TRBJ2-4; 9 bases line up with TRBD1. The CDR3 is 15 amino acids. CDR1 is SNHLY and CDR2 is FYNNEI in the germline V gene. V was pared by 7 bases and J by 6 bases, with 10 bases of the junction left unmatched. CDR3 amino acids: CASTIPGQGGNIQYF. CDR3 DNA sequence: TGTGCCAGCACCATACCGGGACAGGGAGGAAACATTCAGTACTTC.

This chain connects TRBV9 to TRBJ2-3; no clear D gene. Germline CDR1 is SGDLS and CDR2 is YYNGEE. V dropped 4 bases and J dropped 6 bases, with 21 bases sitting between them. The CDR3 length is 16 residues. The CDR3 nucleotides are TGTGCCAGCAGCCCTCTATCCACCCTCTTCAGCGATACGCAGTATTTT. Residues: CASSPLSTLFSDTQYF. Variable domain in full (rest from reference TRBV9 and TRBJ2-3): DSGVTQTPKHLITATGQRVTLRCSPRSGDLSVYWYQQSLDQGLQFLIQYYNGEERAKGNILERFSAQQFPDLHSELNLSSLELGDSALYFCASSPLSTLFSDTQYFGPGTRLTVL.

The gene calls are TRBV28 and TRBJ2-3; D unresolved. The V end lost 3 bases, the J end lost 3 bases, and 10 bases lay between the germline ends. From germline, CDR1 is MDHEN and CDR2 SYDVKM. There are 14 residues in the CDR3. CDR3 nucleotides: TGTGCCAGCAGTTTTCTCTCGGGTACAGATACGCAGTATTTT. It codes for CASSFLSGTDTQYF. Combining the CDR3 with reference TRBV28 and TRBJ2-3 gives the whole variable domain DVKVTQSSRYLVKRTGEKVFLECVQDMDHENMFWYRQDPGLGLRLIYFSYDVKMKEKGDIPEGYSVSREKKERFSLILESASTNQTSMYLCASSFLSGTDTQYFGPGTRLTVL.

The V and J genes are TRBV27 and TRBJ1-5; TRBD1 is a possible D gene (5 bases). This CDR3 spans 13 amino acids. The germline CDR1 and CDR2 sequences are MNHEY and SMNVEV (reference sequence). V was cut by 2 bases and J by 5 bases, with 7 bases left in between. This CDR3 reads CASSLGGYQPQHF. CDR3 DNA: TGTGCCAGCAGTTTAGGGGGTTATCAGCCCCAGCATTTT.

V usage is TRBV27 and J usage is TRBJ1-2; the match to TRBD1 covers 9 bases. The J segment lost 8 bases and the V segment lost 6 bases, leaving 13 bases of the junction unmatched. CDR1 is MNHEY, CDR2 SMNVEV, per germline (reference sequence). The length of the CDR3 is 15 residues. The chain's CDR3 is CASSPGTGKMIGYTF. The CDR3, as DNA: TGTGCCAGCAGCCCCGGGACAGGGAAAATGATCGGCTACACCTTC.

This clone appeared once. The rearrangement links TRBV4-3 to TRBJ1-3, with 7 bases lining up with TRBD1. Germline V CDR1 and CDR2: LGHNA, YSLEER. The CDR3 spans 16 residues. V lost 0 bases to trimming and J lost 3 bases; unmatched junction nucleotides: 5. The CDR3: CASSQDKGAIGNTIYF. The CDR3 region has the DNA TGCGCCAGCAGCCAAGATAAGGGGGCGATTGGAAACACCATATATTTT.

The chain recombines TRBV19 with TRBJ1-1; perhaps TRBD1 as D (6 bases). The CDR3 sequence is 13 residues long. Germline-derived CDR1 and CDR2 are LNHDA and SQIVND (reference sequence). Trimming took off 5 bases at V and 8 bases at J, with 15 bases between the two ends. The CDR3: CASSLGALAEAFF. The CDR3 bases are TGTGCCAGTAGTTTGGGGGCCCTAGCGGAAGCTTTCTTT. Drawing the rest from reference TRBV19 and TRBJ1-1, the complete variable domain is DGGITQSPKYLFRKEGQNVTLSCEQNLNHDAMYWYRQDPGQGLRLIYYSQIVNDFQKGDIAEGYSVSREKKESFPLTVTSAQKNPTAFYLCASSLGALAEAFFGQGTRLTVV.

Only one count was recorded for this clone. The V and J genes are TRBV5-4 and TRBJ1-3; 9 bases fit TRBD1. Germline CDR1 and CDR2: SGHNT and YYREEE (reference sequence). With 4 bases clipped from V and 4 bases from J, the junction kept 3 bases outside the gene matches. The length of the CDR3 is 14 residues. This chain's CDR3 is CASSRTGVGNTIYF. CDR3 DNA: TGTGCCAGCAGCCGGACAGGGGTCGGAAACACCATATATTTT. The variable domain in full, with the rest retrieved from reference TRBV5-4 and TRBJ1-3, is ETGVTQSPTHLIKTRGQQVTLRCSSQSGHNTVSWYQQALGQGPQFIFQYYREEENGRGNFPPRFSGLQFPNYSSELNVNALELDDSALYLCASSRTGVGNTIYFGEGSWLTVV.

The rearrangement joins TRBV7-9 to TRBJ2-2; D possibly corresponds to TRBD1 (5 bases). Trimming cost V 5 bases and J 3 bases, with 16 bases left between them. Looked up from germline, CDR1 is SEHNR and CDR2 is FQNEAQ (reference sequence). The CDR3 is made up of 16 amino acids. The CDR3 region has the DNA TGTGCCAGCAGCCCCCTGGGCAGGGTTTACACCGGGGAGCTGTTTTTT. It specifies CASSPLGRVYTGELFF.

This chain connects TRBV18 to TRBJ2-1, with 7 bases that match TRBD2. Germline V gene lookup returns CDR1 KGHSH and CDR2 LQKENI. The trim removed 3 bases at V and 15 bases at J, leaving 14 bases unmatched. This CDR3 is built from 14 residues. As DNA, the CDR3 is TGTGCCAGCTCACCTGGGACTAACCCCGAGTTTTGGTTCTTC. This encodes CASSPGTNPEFWFF.

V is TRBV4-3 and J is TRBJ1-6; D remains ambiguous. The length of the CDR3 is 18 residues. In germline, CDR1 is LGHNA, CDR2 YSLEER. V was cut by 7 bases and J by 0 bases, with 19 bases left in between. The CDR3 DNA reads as TGCGCCAGCAAAATCTCAGCGGGCCCGAGCTCCTATAATTCACCCCTCCACTTT. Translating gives CASKISAGPSSYNSPLHF.

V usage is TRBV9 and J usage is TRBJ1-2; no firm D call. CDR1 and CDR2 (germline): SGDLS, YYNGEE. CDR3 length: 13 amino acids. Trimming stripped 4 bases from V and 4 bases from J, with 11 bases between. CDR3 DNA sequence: TGTGCCAGCAGCCCCAGTGAGCTCTATGGCTACACCTTC. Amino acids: CASSPSELYGYTF.

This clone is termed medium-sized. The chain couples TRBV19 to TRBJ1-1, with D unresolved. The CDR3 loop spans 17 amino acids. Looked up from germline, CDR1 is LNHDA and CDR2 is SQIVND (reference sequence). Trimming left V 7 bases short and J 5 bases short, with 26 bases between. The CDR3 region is CASTVLWSTNKETEAFF. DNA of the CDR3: TGTGCCAGTACCGTCCTTTGGTCTACAAACAAAGAAACTGAAGCTTTCTTT.

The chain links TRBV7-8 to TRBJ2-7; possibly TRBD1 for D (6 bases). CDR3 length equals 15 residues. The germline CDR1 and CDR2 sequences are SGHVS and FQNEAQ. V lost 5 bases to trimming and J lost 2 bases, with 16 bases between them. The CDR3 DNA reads TGTGCCAGCAGCAGGACTCGGGACATCCCCTACGAGCAGTACTTC. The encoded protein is CASSRTRDIPYEQYF.

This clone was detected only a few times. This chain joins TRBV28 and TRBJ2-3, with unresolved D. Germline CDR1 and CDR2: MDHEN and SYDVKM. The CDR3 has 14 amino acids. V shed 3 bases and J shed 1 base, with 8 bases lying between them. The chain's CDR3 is CASSFLLGTDTQYF. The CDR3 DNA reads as TGTGCCAGCAGTTTTCTTCTAGGCACAGATACGCAGTATTTT.

CDR3 amino acids: CASSLGRGPGNSPLHF. CDR3 DNA: TGTGCCAGCAGTTTGGGTAGGGGGCCTGGTAATTCACCCCTCCACTTT. The V and J genes are TRBV28 and TRBJ1-6; TRBD1 agrees at 7 bases. In germline, CDR1 is MDHEN, CDR2 SYDVKM. The junction had 8 bases not matched to a gene; V was cut back by 3 bases and J by 6 bases. The length of the CDR3 is 16 residues.